Included here is one T cell receptor (beta chain) sequence, with context. As yet, its antigen is unknown. The data were obtained in a study of shared clonotypes between healthy human individuals. Findings and limits, study-wide: Lower generation probabilities were found for non-shared clonotypes than for those shared by all four donors. Approximately 5% of naive CD4 clonotypes were shared across a few donors. In this cohort, only blood was sampled, and tissue repertoires likely differ.

The length of the CDR3 is 16 residues. Germline values: CDR1 SGHDT, CDR2 YYEEEE. Between the trimmed V and J ends, which lost 9 bases and 2 bases, there was a span of 22 bases. Splitting of each subset's genomic DNA was done evenly across several immunoSEQ plates. Method: immunoSEQ multiplex PCR; TCRdb's copy keeps in-frame clones and lacks some. The repertoire holds 2 million to 2.5 million clones, about 94% seen once, with over 0.1% in the top ten. The rearrangement joins TRBV5-6 to TRBJ2-3; D not certain. The specimen sequenced was naive CD4+ T cells sorted from blood. The subset here: CD45RA+ positively selected. The receptor was derived from a man aged 18-30 years in good health. CDR3 bases: TGTGCCACCCCCTTGGCCGGTAGCACGGCCACAGATACGCAGTATTTT. Residues: CATPLAGSTATDTQYF.